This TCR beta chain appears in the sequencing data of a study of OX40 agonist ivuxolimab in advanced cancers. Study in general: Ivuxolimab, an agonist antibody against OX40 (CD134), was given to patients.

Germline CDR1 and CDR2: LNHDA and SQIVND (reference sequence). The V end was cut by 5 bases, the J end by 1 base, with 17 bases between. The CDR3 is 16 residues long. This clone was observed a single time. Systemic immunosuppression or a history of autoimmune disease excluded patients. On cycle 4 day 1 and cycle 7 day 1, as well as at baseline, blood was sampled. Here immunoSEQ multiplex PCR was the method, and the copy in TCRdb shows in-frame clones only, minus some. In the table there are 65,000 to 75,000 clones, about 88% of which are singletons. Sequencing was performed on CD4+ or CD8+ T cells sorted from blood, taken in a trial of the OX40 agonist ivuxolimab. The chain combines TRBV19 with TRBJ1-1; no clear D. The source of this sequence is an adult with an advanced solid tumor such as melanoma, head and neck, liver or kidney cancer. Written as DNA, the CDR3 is TGTGCCAGTAGTTCCTGGGCCGGACTAGAGAACACTGAAGCTTTCTTT. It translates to CASSSWAGLENTEAFF. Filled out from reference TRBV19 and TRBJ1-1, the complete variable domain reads DGGITQSPKYLFRKEGQNVTLSCEQNLNHDAMYWYRQDPGQGLRLIYYSQIVNDFQKGDIAEGYSVSREKKESFPLTVTSAQKNPTAFYLCASSSWAGLENTEAFFGQGTRLTVV.